This TCR beta chain came from a study of T cell responses to AZD1222 COVID-19 vaccine. Overall study context: Pooled samples include second doses given at about 4 or 12 weeks. Study findings and constraints: Sampled repertoires all dated from after the peak T cell response.

The CDR3 loop spans 12 amino acids. The germline V and J ends were trimmed by 6 bases and 14 bases, with 18 bases remaining between them. The germline V gene has CDR1 KGHSH and CDR2 LQKENI. TCRdb keeps only in-frame clones here, not all; method: immunoSEQ multiplex PCR. The repertoire consists of roughly 130,000 clones, with 75% to 90% occurring once and the leading ten covering 3.1%. Points on this clone: Its antigen is unknown.

The TCR was taken from an adult in good health. This specimen consisted of peripheral blood, obtained on day 0 of AZD1222 vaccination. The chain recombines TRBV18 with TRBJ2-3, with D tentatively TRBD1 (5 bases). CDR3 DNA: TGTGCCAGCTCGGGGCGATTGACACCCCCGTATTTT. Its translation: CASSGRLTPPYF.